This TCR beta chain came from a study of shared clonotypes between healthy human individuals. This CDR3 spans 14 amino acids. Deletions cut 1 base from V and 1 base from J, with 7 bases between. Germline V gene sequence: CDR1 SGHAT, CDR2 FQNNGV. For this clone: This sample includes further DNA sequences coding for the same CDR3.

Repertoires were generated with immunoSEQ multiplex PCR, while TCRdb's copy carries only in-frame clones and drops some. The sample gives roughly 500,000 clones, about 79% of which show up once; 10% to 15% is in the top ten. The receptor was derived from a woman between 35 and 50 years old in good health. Some clones in this sample may be carry-over from other donors' samples. The rearrangement uses TRBV11-2 and TRBJ1-1; tentatively, D is TRBD1 (6 bases). Sequenced: PBMCs. The CDR3 region is CASSLVGGNTEAFF. The DNA for the CDR3 is TGTGCCAGCAGCTTAGTAGGGGGGAACACTGAAGCTTTCTTT.